Presented here are 8 T cell receptor beta chains from one specimen sequenced in a study of technical replicates of blood from several donors. Using immunoSEQ multiplex PCR, the repertoire was profiled, and TCRdb retains in-frame clones only, with some absent. The sample contains under 90,000 clones, 93% of which appear only once. Sample: T cells isolated from PBMCs. These receptors all stem from a human donor in good health.

V and J are TRBV18 and TRBJ1-2, with D tentatively TRBD1 (5 bases). This CDR3 has 14 amino acids. Trimming took off 3 bases at V and 1 base at J, with 9 bases between the two ends. Germline assignment: CDR1 KGHSH and CDR2 LQKENI. The CDR3 DNA follows: TGTGCCAGCTCACCCACCCAGGGTAACTATGGCTACACCTTC. Its translation: CASSPTQGNYGYTF.

The chain uses TRBV12-5 and TRBJ2-7, with 7 bases identical to TRBD2. The CDR3 spans 15 residues. The junction had 9 bases not matched to a gene; V was cut back by 5 bases and J by 2 bases. Germline values: CDR1 LGHNT, CDR2 FRNRAP. The CDR3 region has the DNA TGTGCTAGTGGTCCCCAGCTGGGGAGGGCCTACGAGCAGTACTTC. It encodes CASGPQLGRAYEQYF.

The chain employs TRBV7-9 and TRBJ2-1, with 9 bases matching TRBD2. J lost 6 bases, V lost 5 bases, and 11 bases had no gene match. Germline V gene sequence: CDR1 SEHNR, CDR2 FQNEAQ (reference sequence). CDR3 length: 16 residues. DNA for the CDR3: TGTGCCAGCAGCCCCCAGGCGGGACTAGCTTCCAATGAGCAGTTCTTC. Translating it yields CASSPQAGLASNEQFF.

The V gene is TRBV7-9, the J gene TRBJ2-3, with D unclear. Between the trimmed V and J ends, which lost 5 bases and 5 bases, there was a span of 14 bases. The CDR3 spans 14 residues. Per germline, CDR1 SEHNR and CDR2 FQNEAQ (reference sequence). Here the CDR3 DNA reads TGTGCCAGCAGCCCGAGAGTCGGGTTAGATACGCAGTATTTT. It specifies CASSPRVGLDTQYF.

The chain links TRBV9 to TRBJ2-1, with D perhaps TRBD2 (7 bases). V lost 5 bases and J 8 bases, leaving 14 bases between the germline ends. The CDR3 is 13 residues long. The germline gives CDR1 SGDLS, CDR2 YYNGEE. This chain's CDR3 is CASRAGAWDEQFF. The CDR3 DNA is TGTGCCAGCAGGGCGGGGGCATGGGATGAGCAGTTCTTC.

The chain recombines TRBV11-2 with TRBJ2-7; 8 nucleotides align to TRBD1. This CDR3 has 15 residues. Trimming cost V 5 bases and J 1 base; bases outside gene matches: 7. CDR1 SGHAT and CDR2 FQNNGV come from the germline V gene. The DNA of the CDR3 is TGTGCCAGCAGCCTCAGGGGACAGGCATCCTACGAGCAGTACTTC. Translation gives CASSLRGQASYEQYF.

The gene calls are TRBV29-1 and TRBJ2-7; D might be TRBD2 (6 bases). V was shortened by 2 bases and J by 2 bases, with 13 bases between the two germline ends. The CDR3 spans 14 residues. The V gene's germline CDR1 is SQVTM and CDR2 ANQGSEA. In DNA, the CDR3 is TGCAGCGTTGAACTCGGGGGTTTCCCCTACGAGCAGTACTTC. It specifies CSVELGGFPYEQYF.

The CDR3 region is CAWNSGGQETQYF. CDR3 nucleotide sequence: TGTGCCTGGAATTCGGGGGGCCAAGAGACCCAGTACTTC. V is TRBV30 and J is TRBJ2-5; 7 bases fit TRBD2. The J segment lost 1 base and the V segment lost 4 bases, leaving 3 bases of the junction unmatched. The length of the CDR3 is 13 residues. Looked up from germline, CDR1 is GTSNPN and CDR2 is SVGIG (reference sequence).